Following are 31 T cell receptor beta chains from one sample sequenced in a study of CXCR3 chemokines and chemotherapy response in bladder cancer. Using its own MiXCR run on the PCR reads, TCRdb lists one record per CDR3 protein. The sample lists 7,000 to 10,000 distinct CDR3 sequences, roughly 23% occurring once. This material was obtained from a patient whose treatment included neoadjuvant chemotherapy. Receptors originate from a human donor with bladder cancer that did not respond to neoadjuvant chemotherapy.

This clonotype was seen at least ten times. The chain links TRBV6-1 to TRBJ2-5, with TRBD2 matching 10 bases. The germline gives CDR1 MNHNS, CDR2 SASEGT. The length of the CDR3 is 20 residues. Germline trimming cut 0 bases from V and 5 bases from J; bases unmatched to any gene: 18. The DNA for the CDR3 is TGTGCCAGCAGTGAAGCGGGCCTAGCGGGGGTTTTGACCCTCTCCGAGACCCAGTACTTC. Its protein product is CASSEAGLAGVLTLSETQYF.

For this clonotype: This is likely an artifact of a read error, given a far larger clone one base away. The chain is built from TRBV6-6 and TRBJ1-2; 7 bases align to TRBD1. There are 12 residues in the CDR3. Trimming at V came to 8 bases and at J to 6 bases, leaving 6 bases not matched to a gene. The germline V gene has CDR1 MNHNY and CDR2 SVGAGI (reference sequence). The CDR3 coding sequence is TGTGCCAGCGGTGACAGGGTAAATGGCTACACCTTC. It codes for CASGDRVNGYTF.

This clonotype is labeled medium-sized (0.01 to 0.1%). This CDR3 reads CASSMSSGGANIQYF. Here the CDR3 DNA reads TGTGCCAGTAGTATGAGTAGCGGGGGGGCCAACATTCAGTACTTC. The rearrangement uses TRBV19 and TRBJ2-4; 11 nucleotides line up with TRBD2. This CDR3 is 15 amino acids long. Trimming cost V 3 bases and J 7 bases; bases outside gene matches: 5. Germline CDR1 and CDR2: LNHDA and SQIVND (reference sequence).

This clonotype has at least ten counts. The gene calls are TRBV20-1 and TRBJ1-4; a weak D match, TRBD1 (5 bases). Trimming left V 6 bases short and J 7 bases short, with 18 bases between. CDR1 is DFQATT, CDR2 SNEGSKA, per germline (reference sequence). CDR3 length equals 14 residues. The CDR3 DNA sequence: TGCAGTGCACGGGAGGAGGCAGGGCGTGAAAAACTGTTTTTT. It translates to CSAREEAGREKLFF.

This clonotype was counted ten times or more. The rearrangement uses TRBV20-1 and TRBJ2-1, with 8 bases aligning to TRBD1. V lost 5 bases to trimming and J lost 8 bases; unmatched junction nucleotides: 14. CDR1 DFQATT and CDR2 SNEGSKA come from the germline V gene (reference sequence). CDR3 size: 15 residues. The DNA for the CDR3 is TGCAGTGCTGGGGCCCGACAGGGGTTCAAGCATGAGCAGTTCTTC. It yields the protein CSAGARQGFKHEQFF.

The chain has TRBV7-2 and TRBJ2-7; 14 bases line up with TRBD2. The V gene's germline CDR1 is SGHTA and CDR2 FQGNSA. The J segment lost 3 bases and the V segment lost 4 bases, leaving 2 bases of the junction unmatched. The CDR3 has 15 residues. CDR3 nucleotide sequence: TGTGCCAGCAGCTCCGGACTAGCGGGGGGCTACGAGCAGTACTTC. Translating gives CASSSGLAGGYEQYF.

This clonotype was seen at least ten times. V gene TRBV28 combines with J gene TRBJ1-3; unclear D gene. This CDR3 is 14 amino acids long. Germline CDR1 MDHEN, CDR2 SYDVKM. Trimming stripped 5 bases from V and 15 bases from J, with 23 bases between. The CDR3 reads CASSLPGAARGSYF. The CDR3 DNA is TGTGCCAGCAGTCTCCCCGGAGCGGCCCGGGGATCATATTTT.

Sample share makes this clonotype medium-sized (0.01 to 0.1%). DNA for the CDR3: TGTGCCAGCAGCTCCGGGGAAGGTGGGGCCAACGTCCTGACTTTC. It is translated as CASSSGEGGANVLTF. This chain joins TRBV7-2 and TRBJ2-6, with D possibly matching TRBD2 (5 bases). Trimming cost V 4 bases and J 3 bases, with 10 bases left between them. The CDR3 runs to 15 residues. From germline, CDR1 is SGHTA and CDR2 FQGNSA.

In its sample, this clonotype was seen many times. This CDR3 reads CASSYGGGSSGYTF. The CDR3 coding sequence is TGTGCCAGCAGCTATGGGGGGGGTTCTAGCGGCTACACCTTC. The chain combines TRBV12-3 or TRBV12-4 with TRBJ1-2, with D possibly being TRBD1 (5 bases). Between the trimmed V and J ends, which lost 6 bases and 8 bases, there was a span of 19 bases. This CDR3 contains 14 residues.

By sample fraction, this clonotype is medium-sized. The chain couples TRBV7-2 to TRBJ1-1; the match to TRBD1 covers 7 bases. CDR1 and CDR2 (germline): SGHTA, FQGNSA. V trimming: 11 bases; J trimming: 0 bases; junction bases outside the gene matches: 6. The CDR3 covers 13 residues. CDR3 protein: CALGGFMNTEAFF. In DNA form, the CDR3 reads TGTGCCCTAGGGGGCTTCATGAACACTGAAGCTTTCTTT.

This clonotype is deemed large (0.1 to 1%). The rearrangement uses TRBV18 and TRBJ1-4, with 8 bases that match TRBD1. Trimming cost V 1 base and J 3 bases; bases outside gene matches: 1. This CDR3 spans 15 amino acids. Germline CDR1 reads KGHSH; CDR2 reads LQKENI. The CDR3 region is CASSPRGQANEKLFF. CDR3 DNA: TGTGCCAGCTCACCACGGGGACAGGCTAATGAAAAACTGTTTTTT.

This clonotype was found once. With only one base between it and a far larger clone, this is likely a read error. This rearrangement joins TRBV6-1 to TRBJ1-3, with 7 positions matching TRBD1. Germline V lookup: CDR1 MNHNS, CDR2 SASEGT. This CDR3 is built from 15 residues. The CDR3 spells CASSYPGTAGNTVYF. DNA of the CDR3: TGTGCCAGCAGTTACCCCGGGACAGCTGGAAACACCGTATATTTT.

This clonotype was seen ten or more times. The chain carries TRBV20-1 and TRBJ1-2; 8 bases line up with TRBD1. V was clipped by 3 bases and J by 7 bases; unmatched bases: 13. Germline CDR1 and CDR2: DFQATT and SNEGSKA (reference sequence). The CDR3 runs 15 residues. The CDR3 nucleotides read TGCAGTGCTAGTTCAGGGGGCGTCGAAAACGGTGGCTACACCTTC. It translates to CSASSGGVENGGYTF.

The chain links TRBV29-1 to TRBJ2-3, with 7 bases that match TRBD2. The CDR3 totals 13 residues. Germline V gives CDR1 SQVTM, CDR2 ANQGSEA. V gave up 3 bases and J gave up 1 base; unmatched junction bases: 1. In DNA, the CDR3 is TGCAGCGTTGATGGGGGGGGCACAGATACGCAGTATTTT. Translation gives CSVDGGGTDTQYF.

The chain recombines TRBV6-2 or TRBV6-3 with TRBJ2-7, with D maybe TRBD1 (6 bases). In germline, CDR1 is MNHEY, CDR2 SVGEGT. The CDR3 is 16 amino acids. V was clipped by 6 bases and J by 3 bases, with 21 bases between them. This CDR3 is CASRLPGHRILYEQYF. The CDR3, as DNA: TGTGCCAGCAGACTTCCGGGACACCGGATCCTCTACGAGCAGTACTTC.

This clonotype was recorded many times. The V gene is TRBV6-6, the J gene TRBJ2-3; no clear D. CDR1 and CDR2 from the germline V gene are MNHNY and SVGAGI (reference sequence). The CDR3 spans 12 residues. V was trimmed by 4 bases and J by 2 bases, leaving 4 bases between them. CDR3 amino acids: CASSSDTDTQYF. Here the CDR3 DNA reads TGTGCCAGCAGTTCCGACACAGATACGCAGTATTTT.

This clonotype is labeled as medium-sized. The CDR3 DNA follows: TGTGCCAGCAGCTCCGGACTAGGTTCTAGCACAGATACGCAGTATTTT. Its protein product is CASSSGLGSSTDTQYF. The chain combines TRBV7-3 with TRBJ2-3; 7 positions match TRBD2. Germline V gene lookup returns CDR1 SGHTA and CDR2 FQGTGA. The CDR3 totals 16 residues. The ends lost 4 bases at V and 0 bases at J; junction bases unmatched: 7. Combining the CDR3 with reference TRBV7-3 and TRBJ2-3 gives the whole variable domain GAGVSQTPSNKVTEKGKYVELRCDPISGHTALYWYRQSLGQGPEFLIYFQGTGAADDSGLPNDRFFAVRPEGSVSTLKIQRTERGDSAVYLCASSSGLGSSTDTQYFGPGTRLTVL.

This clonotype is deemed medium-sized. V gene TRBV7-2 combines with J gene TRBJ2-1, with D maybe TRBD2 (5 bases). The CDR3 consists of 15 residues. Germline CDR1 is SGHTA and CDR2 is FQGNSA. Trimming shortened V by 2 bases and J by 6 bases, and 14 bases separated the two germline ends. As DNA, the CDR3 is TGTGCCAGCAGCTTATTGTCCGGGGTGGGCAATGAGCAGTTCTTC. Residues: CASSLLSGVGNEQFF.

This clonotype was counted at least ten times. The gene calls are TRBV7-9 and TRBJ1-4; 10 bases fit TRBD1. The germline V gene has CDR1 SEHNR and CDR2 FQNEAQ (reference sequence). The length of the CDR3 is 14 residues. V lost 7 bases to trimming and J lost 8 bases; unmatched junction nucleotides: 7. CDR3 amino acids: CASTLTGGYEKLFF. The CDR3 coding sequence is TGTGCCAGCACCCTGACAGGGGGCTACGAAAAACTGTTTTTT.

This clonotype was counted at least ten times. J is TRBJ1-3 and V is TRBV7-2; possibly TRBD1 for D (5 bases). V was trimmed by 5 bases and J by 0 bases, leaving 11 bases between them. CDR3 size: 15 residues. From germline, CDR1 is SGHTA and CDR2 FQGNSA. The chain's CDR3 is CASSEQANSGNTIYF. The CDR3 coding sequence is TGTGCCAGCAGCGAACAGGCGAACTCTGGAAACACCATATATTTT.

This clonotype is judged medium-sized (0.01 to 0.1%). The chain links TRBV6-2 or TRBV6-3 to TRBJ2-3; D possibly corresponds to TRBD1 (6 bases). CDR1 is MNHEY, CDR2 SVGEGT, per germline. V was trimmed by 3 bases and J by 2 bases, leaving 9 bases between them. The CDR3 is 14 residues long. CDR3 region: CASSYRQVTDTQYF. The CDR3 nucleotides are TGTGCCAGCAGTTATCGACAGGTCACAGATACGCAGTATTTT.

This clonotype has a count of ten or more. The chain employs TRBV5-4 and TRBJ2-5; 8 nucleotides agree with TRBD1. This CDR3 contains 16 residues. CDR1 SGHNT and CDR2 YYREEE come from the germline V gene (reference sequence). V gave up 3 bases and J gave up 2 bases; unmatched junction bases: 9. The CDR3 loop reads CASSSGGQGEQETQYF. CDR3 nucleotide sequence: TGTGCCAGCAGCTCCGGCGGACAGGGTGAACAAGAGACCCAGTACTTC.

This clonotype has at least ten counts. V is TRBV28 and J is TRBJ2-1; D is undetermined. CDR1 and CDR2 (germline): MDHEN, SYDVKM. Between the trimmed V and J ends, which lost 9 bases and 0 bases, there was a span of 18 bases. This CDR3 has 16 residues. CDR3 in DNA: TGTGCCAGTCACCCCCCGGCGACCCTCTCCTACAATGAGCAGTTCTTC. Translating gives CASHPPATLSYNEQFF.

The rearrangement joins TRBV27 to TRBJ1-4, with D maybe TRBD1 (5 bases). V lost 8 bases and J 11 bases, leaving 15 bases between the germline ends. The length of the CDR3 is 12 residues. Germline assignment: CDR1 MNHEY and CDR2 SMNVEV (reference sequence). This chain's CDR3 is CASCPARGKLFF. The DNA for the CDR3 is TGTGCCAGCTGCCCCGCACGGGGGAAACTGTTTTTT.

By sample fraction, this clonotype is medium-sized (0.01 to 0.1%). The chain couples TRBV6-2 or TRBV6-3 to TRBJ2-1; D unclear. The CDR3 loop spans 14 amino acids. Germline CDR1 reads MNHEY; CDR2 reads SVGEGT. V lost 2 bases to trimming and J lost 7 bases, with 12 bases between them. As DNA, the CDR3 is TGTGCCAGCAGTTACCCCCGACTGGGAAATGAGCAGTTCTTC. Residues: CASSYPRLGNEQFF.

This clonotype was counted ten times or more. The chain recombines TRBV5-6 with TRBJ1-4; TRBD1 aligns across 10 bases. Trimming removed 2 bases from V and 2 bases from J; junction bases left unmatched: 6. The CDR3 has 17 amino acids. The germline V gene encodes CDR1 SGHDT and CDR2 YYEEEE. CDR3 residues: CASSFRDRGLTNEKLFF. The CDR3 bases are TGTGCCAGCAGCTTTAGGGACAGGGGTCTTACTAATGAAAAACTGTTTTTT.

Within the sample, this clonotype is medium-sized. The chain links TRBV6-2 or TRBV6-3 to TRBJ2-5, with 9 nucleotides matching TRBD1. In germline, CDR1 is MNHEY, CDR2 SVGEGT. V was pared by 10 bases and J by 5 bases, with 11 bases of the junction left unmatched. This CDR3 region has 14 residues. The CDR3, as DNA: TGTGCCACCGGGGGGACAGGGTCACAGGAGACCCAGTACTTC. Its translation is CATGGTGSQETQYF.

This clonotype was observed at least ten times. The V gene is TRBV18, the J gene TRBJ1-1; D is ambiguous. Germline V gene lookup returns CDR1 KGHSH and CDR2 LQKENI. CDR3 size: 13 residues. V lost 5 bases, J lost 8 bases, and 15 bases lay in between. Here the CDR3 DNA reads TGTGCCAGCTCATCAAACGTCGAGGGAGAAGCTTTCTTT. Its protein is CASSSNVEGEAFF. Using reference TRBV18 and TRBJ1-1 for the parts outside the CDR3, the full variable domain is NAGVMQNPRHLVRRRGQEARLRCSPMKGHSHVYWYRQLPEEGLKFMVYLQKENIIDESGMPKERFSAEFPKEGPSILRIQQVVRGDSAAYFCASSSNVEGEAFFGQGTRLTVV.

The chain carries TRBV19 and TRBJ2-4; D ambiguous. The CDR3 loop spans 11 amino acids. Deletions cut 10 bases from V and 6 bases from J, with 10 bases between. Looked up from germline, CDR1 is LNHDA and CDR2 is SQIVND (reference sequence). CDR3 sequence reads: CATTLGNIQYF. CDR3 DNA: TGTGCCACCACCCTAGGAAACATTCAGTACTTC.

Ten or more counts support this clonotype. The V gene is TRBV11-2, the J gene TRBJ1-6; 7 bases fit TRBD1. Germline V gene sequence: CDR1 SGHAT, CDR2 FQNNGV. V trimming: 4 bases; J trimming: 11 bases; junction bases outside the gene matches: 8. CDR3 size: 14 residues. CDR3 protein: CASSSDRTRAPLHF. In nucleotides, the CDR3 is TGTGCCAGCAGCTCGGACAGGACGAGAGCACCCCTCCACTTT.

By share of the sample, this clonotype is medium-sized. The chain carries TRBV27 and TRBJ1-5; D is unclear. Germline loops: CDR1 MNHEY, CDR2 SMNVEV (reference sequence). The CDR3 has 14 residues. V lost 6 bases and J lost 4, with 13 bases in between. CDR3 sequence: CASSALGLNQPQHF. Written as DNA, the CDR3 is TGTGCCAGCAGCGCGCTTGGGCTAAATCAGCCCCAGCATTTT.